This T cell receptor beta chain was captured in a study of blood T cell repertoires in COVID-19. Whole-study context: The origin of the acute and convalescent COVID-19 samples was the United States, Italy and Spain.

In the authors' workflow: Amplification with reference gene primers provided the estimates of nucleated cell counts. Profiled with immunoSEQ multiplex PCR; TCRdb holds only in-frame clones, not every one. V and J calls plus clone size are reproduced from that table; the DNA served to infer D and trimming. The sample has about 300,000 clones, roughly 91% seen once; the top ten hold approximately 2.9%. V was clipped by 9 bases and J by 2 bases, with 11 bases between them. Germline CDR1 and CDR2: LNHDA and SQIVND (reference sequence). The CDR3 sequence is 13 residues long. The TCR was taken from a woman aged 50 to 60 who had been exposed to COVID-19. The V gene is TRBV19, the J gene TRBJ2-4; the D gene is possibly TRBD1 (6 bases). Sequencing was performed on PBMCs or T cells enriched from blood (not recorded which). The CDR3 region is CASSDRPKNIQYF. The CDR3 DNA reads TGTGCCAGCAGCGACAGGCCCAAAAACATTCAGTACTTC.